This T cell receptor beta chain was profiled in a study of blood T cells in healthy people across ages. Points on this clonotype: Its specificity is unknown.

Then a second PCR, running roughly 6 to 12 cycles, was carried out with a sample-barcoded 5' primer and a J-beta primer mix. Each CDR3 protein is one row after TCRdb ran MiXCR on the 5' RACE reads. The table records around 870,000 distinct CDR3 sequences, under 35% of them present only once. Study-wide points: Older age went with lower TCR beta diversity per million T cells, in a roughly linear way.

Germline V gene lookup returns CDR1 MNHEY and CDR2 SVGEGT. The CDR3 contains 19 residues. V was pared by 4 bases and J by 0 bases, with 22 bases between. The chain recombines TRBV6-2 or TRBV6-3 with TRBJ1-5; D remains ambiguous. The receptor was isolated from a woman aged 80 or over in good health. Sequenced input: blood. The CDR3 spells CASSCPPPSRLDSNQPQHF. The CDR3 nucleotides are TGTGCCAGCAGTTGCCCGCCCCCCAGTAGGCTTGATAGCAATCAGCCCCAGCATTTT.